This T cell receptor (beta chain) was captured by sequencing in a study of T cell changes during pregnancy in multiple sclerosis. Libraries were prepared by immunoSEQ multiplex PCR; TCRdb keeps only in-frame clonotypes and omits some of them. The table shows approximately 100,000 clones, with about 90% occurring only once. V was shortened by 4 bases and J by 0 bases, with 10 bases between the two germline ends. CDR1 is SGHAT, CDR2 FQNNGV, per germline. The CDR3 is 15 amino acids. The chain uses TRBV11-2 and TRBJ2-1; maybe TRBD1 (5 bases). The sequencing used peripheral blood, collected before pregnancy. The sequence derives from a female donor with multiple sclerosis, enrolled in a pregnancy study. CDR3 sequence reads: CASSSDTHSYNEQFF. As DNA, the CDR3 is TGTGCCAGCAGCTCGGACACCCACTCCTACAATGAGCAGTTCTTC.